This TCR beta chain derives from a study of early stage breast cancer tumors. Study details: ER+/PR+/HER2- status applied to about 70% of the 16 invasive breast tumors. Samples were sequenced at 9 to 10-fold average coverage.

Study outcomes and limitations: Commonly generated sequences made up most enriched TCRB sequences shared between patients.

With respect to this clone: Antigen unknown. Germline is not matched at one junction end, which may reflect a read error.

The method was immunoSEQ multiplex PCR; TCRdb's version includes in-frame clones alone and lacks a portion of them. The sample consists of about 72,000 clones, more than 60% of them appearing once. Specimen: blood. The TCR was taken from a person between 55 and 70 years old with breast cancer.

CDR3 bases: TGTGCTAGCAGCCCTTTTGGGGGGGGCATAGAGACCCAGTACTTC. This encodes CASSPFGGGIETQYF. This chain connects TRBV7-7 to TRBJ2-5; TRBD2 is a possible D gene (7 bases). Looked up from germline, CDR1 is SSHAT and CDR2 is FNYEAQ (reference sequence). This CDR3 is built from 15 residues.